One and the same sample provided the 28 T cell receptor beta chains below, sequenced in a study of T-cell reconstitution after alpha-beta-depleted transplantation in children. The TCRbeta library incorporated unique molecular identifiers. TCRdb called the PCR reads again in MiXCR, with one record for every CDR3 protein. The sample has hundreds of thousands of distinct CDR3 sequences; 10% to 15% are singletons. The material sequenced was PBMCs, mostly from graft donor cells, taken 360 days after TCRalphabeta/CD19-depleted stem cell transplant. Every receptor here comes from a male patient younger than 18 who had a stem cell transplant for acute myeloid leukemia, so the T cells may come from the graft donor.

The V and J genes are TRBV7-8 and TRBJ2-2, with TRBD2 matching 15 bases. With V trimmed by 5 bases and J by 7 bases, 11 bases remained unmatched. This CDR3 contains 18 residues. Germline V gives CDR1 SGHVS, CDR2 FQNEAQ. The CDR3 coding sequence is TGTGCCAGCAGCCTAGGACTAGCGGGAGGGCCTTCTGGCGGGGAGCTGTTTTTT. It codes for CASSLGLAGGPSGGELFF.

V gene TRBV6-1 combines with J gene TRBJ2-5, with D possibly being TRBD2 (6 bases). In germline, CDR1 is MNHNS, CDR2 SASEGT. Trimming stripped 5 bases from V and 5 bases from J, with 18 bases between. The CDR3 runs to 15 residues. CDR3 nucleotides: TGTGCCAGCAGTCAGGGAGGTCACGTGGCGGAGACCCAGTACTTC. Its protein is CASSQGGHVAETQYF.

This clonotype showed up just a few times. The chain joins TRBV28 to TRBJ2-6; D not resolved. Trimming stripped 6 bases from V and 2 bases from J, with 11 bases between. Germline assignment: CDR1 MDHEN and CDR2 SYDVKM. This CDR3 spans 15 amino acids. The CDR3 region is CASSSLAAGANVLTF. CDR3 DNA: TGTGCCAGCAGCTCCCTTGCGGCTGGGGCCAACGTCCTGACTTTC. Together with reference TRBV28 and TRBJ2-6, the CDR3 gives the full variable domain: DVKVTQSSRYLVKRTGEKVFLECVQDMDHENMFWYRQDPGLGLRLIYFSYDVKMKEKGDIPEGYSVSREKKERFSLILESASTNQTSMYLCASSSLAAGANVLTFGAGSRLTVL.

The table lists this clonotype with many counts. The chain carries TRBV9 and TRBJ2-1; D is ambiguous. V lost 0 bases, J lost 9 bases, and 7 bases lay in between. This CDR3 spans 12 amino acids. The V gene's germline CDR1 is SGDLS and CDR2 YYNGEE. CDR3 protein: CASSVGLGEQFF. CDR3 sequence (DNA): TGTGCCAGCAGCGTAGGGTTGGGTGAGCAGTTCTTC.

The chain links TRBV20-1 to TRBJ2-1, with 7 nucleotides matching TRBD1. Per germline, CDR1 DFQATT and CDR2 SNEGSKA (reference sequence). After removal of 0 bases from V and 3 bases from J, the junction contained 5 bases not matched to a gene. The CDR3 runs 15 residues. The CDR3 loop reads CSARDDREFYNEQFF. DNA of the CDR3: TGCAGTGCTAGAGACGACAGGGAGTTCTACAATGAGCAGTTCTTC.

This clonotype was observed a handful of times. The chain recombines TRBV12-3 or TRBV12-4 with TRBJ2-1; 15 nucleotides agree with TRBD2. J was trimmed by 2 bases and V by 1 base; bases with no gene match: 9. The length of the CDR3 is 20 residues. The CDR3 sequence is CASSLGGPGLAGGAYNEQFF. DNA for the CDR3: TGTGCCAGCAGTTTAGGGGGTCCGGGACTAGCGGGAGGTGCCTACAATGAGCAGTTCTTC.

This clonotype was seen ten or more times. This chain joins TRBV4-2 and TRBJ2-3; D remains unclear. Trimming pared 1 base from V and 0 bases from J, leaving 5 bases between. The CDR3 consists of 14 residues. Per the germline V gene, CDR1 is LGHNA and CDR2 is YNFKEQ. The CDR3: CASSQVTSTDTQYF. The CDR3 DNA reads as TGTGCCAGCAGCCAAGTCACTAGCACAGATACGCAGTATTTT.

At least ten counts were recorded for this clonotype. V usage is TRBV29-1 and J usage is TRBJ2-5; maybe TRBD1 (6 bases). The CDR3 has 14 residues. CDR1 is SQVTM, CDR2 ANQGSEA, per germline. Trimming took off 6 bases at V and 3 bases at J, with 17 bases between the two ends. In nucleotides, the CDR3 is TGCAGCGTCTCAGGGGCGAGGGAAGAAGAGACCCAGTACTTC. Protein: CSVSGAREEETQYF.

The chain has TRBV4-3 and TRBJ2-3; unclear D gene. The CDR3 totals 15 residues. V shed 4 bases and J shed 0 bases, with 11 bases lying between them. CDR1 and CDR2 from the germline V gene are LGHNA and YSLEER. CDR3: CASSLQATSTDTQYF. The CDR3 DNA reads as TGCGCCAGCAGCCTGCAGGCCACTAGCACAGATACGCAGTATTTT.

The genes are TRBV7-3 and TRBJ1-4, with D perhaps matching TRBD1 (5 bases). V was cut by 7 bases and J by 8 bases, with 23 bases left in between. Germline values: CDR1 SGHTA, CDR2 FQGTGA. The CDR3 runs to 16 residues. CDR3 DNA: TGTGCCAGCACCCCCGAAAGGGACCCCAGAACGGAAAAACTGTTTTTT. It encodes CASTPERDPRTEKLFF.

This clonotype was recorded a few times. The chain is built from TRBV29-1 and TRBJ2-3; 9 nucleotides agree with TRBD2. Trimming at V came to 2 bases and at J to 4 bases, leaving 7 bases not matched to a gene. The CDR3 covers 15 residues. Germline CDR1 and CDR2: SQVTM and ANQGSEA. CDR3 in amino acids: CSVEWREGPADTQYF. The CDR3 region has the DNA TGCAGCGTTGAATGGCGGGAGGGCCCGGCAGATACGCAGTATTTT.

This clonotype occurred a few times. The chain links TRBV29-1 to TRBJ2-1; weak D call: TRBD1 (6 bases). V was shortened by 4 bases and J by 5 bases, with 15 bases between the two germline ends. This CDR3 region has 14 residues. CDR1 and CDR2 from the germline V gene are SQVTM and ANQGSEA. The CDR3 loop is CSVVRQGNHNEQFF. In DNA form, the CDR3 reads TGCAGCGTTGTGCGCCAGGGGAACCACAATGAGCAGTTCTTC.

This clonotype appeared a few times. V is TRBV30 and J is TRBJ1-1, with D uncertain. The germline V gene has CDR1 GTSNPN and CDR2 SVGIG (reference sequence). The CDR3 totals 13 residues. Trimming left V 4 bases short and J 1 base short, with 10 bases between. The CDR3 is CAWTPAENTEAFF. The DNA of the CDR3 is TGTGCCTGGACCCCGGCGGAGAACACTGAAGCTTTCTTT.

The genes are TRBV19 and TRBJ2-7; 8 nucleotides align to TRBD1. J lost 3 bases, V lost 3 bases, and 7 bases had no gene match. The CDR3 loop spans 15 amino acids. Per germline, CDR1 LNHDA and CDR2 SQIVND (reference sequence). Here the CDR3 DNA reads TGTGCCAGTAGTATTTCCGGGACAGGCTACTACGAGCAGTACTTC. The encoded protein is CASSISGTGYYEQYF. Complete variable domain (other parts from reference TRBV19 and TRBJ2-7): DGGITQSPKYLFRKEGQNVTLSCEQNLNHDAMYWYRQDPGQGLRLIYYSQIVNDFQKGDIAEGYSVSREKKESFPLTVTSAQKNPTAFYLCASSISGTGYYEQYFGPGTRLTVT.

This clonotype was detected ten times or more. The chain recombines TRBV7-8 with TRBJ2-3, with 9 nucleotides matching TRBD2. After removal of 5 bases from V and 5 bases from J, the junction contained 8 bases not matched to a gene. Germline V gene lookup returns CDR1 SGHVS and CDR2 FQNEAQ. The CDR3 extends over 15 amino acids. The CDR3 sequence: CASSPPGLAGDTQYF. Written as DNA, the CDR3 is TGTGCCAGCAGCCCCCCGGGACTAGCAGGAGATACGCAGTATTTT.

The chain employs TRBV12-5 and TRBJ2-5; 8 nucleotides agree with TRBD1. The length of the CDR3 is 14 residues. With V trimmed by 7 bases and J by 3 bases, 7 bases remained unmatched. The germline V gene encodes CDR1 LGHNT and CDR2 FRNRAP. This CDR3 reads CASAPGQGEETQYF. The CDR3 bases are TGTGCTAGTGCCCCAGGACAGGGTGAAGAGACCCAGTACTTC.

The rearrangement joins TRBV19 to TRBJ2-7; D remains ambiguous. Deletions cut 3 bases from V and 3 bases from J, with 9 bases between. From germline, CDR1 is LNHDA and CDR2 SQIVND (reference sequence). The CDR3 sequence is 13 residues long. The CDR3 spells CASSMRFLYEQYF. The CDR3 nucleotides are TGTGCCAGTAGTATGAGGTTCCTCTACGAGCAGTACTTC.

The table lists this clonotype with a few counts. The CDR3 loop is CASSSTSMWELFF. The CDR3 nucleotides read TGTGCCAGCAGTTCCACTAGCATGTGGGAGCTGTTTTTT. The rearrangement links TRBV6-5 to TRBJ2-2, with a tentative D call TRBD2 (6 bases). V lost 4 bases and J lost 9, with 12 bases in between. Germline V lookup: CDR1 MNHEY, CDR2 SVGAGI. This CDR3 contains 13 residues.

The chain combines TRBV7-8 with TRBJ2-1; perhaps D is TRBD1 or TRBD2 (5 bases each). Germline V lookup: CDR1 SGHVS, CDR2 FQNEAQ. The CDR3 has 16 amino acids. Trimming took 5 bases from V and 2 from J, leaving 16 bases between them. In DNA, the CDR3 is TGTGCCAGCAGCCGGGGCGTTGCGCTGGCCTACAATGAGCAGTTCTTC. Its protein is CASSRGVALAYNEQFF.

This clonotype turned up a few times. This chain links TRBV27 with TRBJ1-5, with 8 bases lining up with TRBD1. V was clipped by 4 bases and J by 6 bases; unmatched bases: 2. Germline V gene lookup returns CDR1 MNHEY and CDR2 SMNVEV (reference sequence). The CDR3 covers 13 residues. The CDR3 DNA reads as TGTGCCAGCAGTTACAGGGGGAGTCAGCCCCAGCATTTT. Protein product: CASSYRGSQPQHF.

This clonotype has a count of ten or more. The chain employs TRBV20-1 and TRBJ2-2; maybe TRBD1 (5 bases). The CDR3 is made up of 15 amino acids. Germline values: CDR1 DFQATT, CDR2 SNEGSKA (reference sequence). The V and J ends lost 6 bases and 4 bases respectively, with 18 bases between them. The CDR3 DNA is TGCAGTGCGATATCGTCCGCAGGGTTCACCGGGGAGCTGTTTTTT. Its translation is CSAISSAGFTGELFF.

Many counts were recorded for this clonotype. The CDR3 nucleotides are TGTGCCAGCAGTACCGGACAGGGAGTTTATAGCAATCAGCCCCAGCATTTT. This sequence encodes CASSTGQGVYSNQPQHF. The chain links TRBV28 to TRBJ1-5; TRBD1 agrees at 8 bases. With 5 bases clipped from V and 0 bases from J, the junction kept 9 bases outside the gene matches. Germline CDR1 is MDHEN and CDR2 is SYDVKM. The CDR3 is 17 residues long.

This clonotype was detected a few times. The chain joins TRBV6-1 to TRBJ2-6; 8 bases map to TRBD1. The CDR3 runs 15 residues. V gave up 8 bases and J gave up 4 bases; unmatched junction bases: 7. Germline assignment: CDR1 MNHNS and CDR2 SASEGT. The CDR3 sequence: CASSLRGLGANVLTF. CDR3 nucleotides: TGTGCCAGCTCACTCAGGGGGCTAGGGGCCAACGTCCTGACTTTC.

The genes are TRBV30 and TRBJ2-7; TRBD1 might be the D (5 bases). There are 19 residues in the CDR3. Germline CDR1 reads GTSNPN; CDR2 reads SVGIG (reference sequence). V shed 7 bases and J shed 1 base, with 32 bases lying between them. CDR3 protein: CAFKGPLAFPEKTSYEQYF. The CDR3 DNA reads as TGTGCCTTTAAGGGGCCGCTTGCTTTCCCGGAAAAAACGTCCTACGAGCAGTACTTC. Based on the CDR3 plus reference TRBV30 and TRBJ2-7, the full variable domain is SQTIHQWPATLVQPVGSPLSLECTVEGTSNPNLYWYRQAAGRGLQLLFYSVGIGQISSEVPQNLSASRPQDRQFILSSKKLLLSDSGFYLCAFKGPLAFPEKTSYEQYFGPGTRLTVT.

V usage is TRBV6-5 and J usage is TRBJ1-1; possible D gene TRBD1, 6 bases. This CDR3 comprises 16 residues. The V gene's germline CDR1 is MNHEY and CDR2 SVGAGI. Trimming left V 3 bases short and J 4 bases short, with 18 bases between. The DNA for the CDR3 is TGTGCCAGCAGTTATACAGGGCCACGAGTTCCCACTGAAGCTTTCTTT. The encoded protein is CASSYTGPRVPTEAFF.

This clonotype occurred many times. This chain links TRBV11-2 with TRBJ2-4; TRBD2 matches 11 bases. From germline, CDR1 is SGHAT and CDR2 FQNNGV. The CDR3 consists of 18 residues. The V and J ends lost 5 bases and 2 bases, in that order; junction bases with no gene match: 11. The CDR3 loop is CASSQIAGGPETKNIQYF. The CDR3 bases are TGTGCCAGCAGCCAGATAGCGGGAGGGCCAGAGACCAAAAACATTCAGTACTTC. Filled out from reference TRBV11-2 and TRBJ2-4, the complete variable domain reads EAGVAQSPRYKIIEKRQSVAFWCNPISGHATLYWYQQILGQGPKLLIQFQNNGVVDDSQLPKDRFSAERLKGVDSTLKIQPAKLEDSAVYLCASSQIAGGPETKNIQYFGAGTRLSVL.

There are many counts of this clonotype. This rearrangement joins TRBV6-5 to TRBJ2-7; D ambiguous. V lost 2 bases and J lost 5, with 22 bases in between. The CDR3 spans 17 residues. Germline V gene lookup returns CDR1 MNHEY and CDR2 SVGAGI. For the CDR3, the DNA is TGTGCCAGCAGTTACCCTTGTATTGATCTCCGTGCCGACGAGCAGTACTTC. Translation: CASSYPCIDLRADEQYF.

The chain carries TRBV3-1 and TRBJ2-2, with unresolved D. V was pared by 0 bases and J by 4 bases, with 9 bases between. There are 15 residues in the CDR3. From germline, CDR1 is LGHDT and CDR2 YNNKEL (reference sequence). DNA of the CDR3: TGTGCCAGCAGCCAAGATCGGGTGTCCACCGGGGAGCTGTTTTTT. Its protein product is CASSQDRVSTGELFF.